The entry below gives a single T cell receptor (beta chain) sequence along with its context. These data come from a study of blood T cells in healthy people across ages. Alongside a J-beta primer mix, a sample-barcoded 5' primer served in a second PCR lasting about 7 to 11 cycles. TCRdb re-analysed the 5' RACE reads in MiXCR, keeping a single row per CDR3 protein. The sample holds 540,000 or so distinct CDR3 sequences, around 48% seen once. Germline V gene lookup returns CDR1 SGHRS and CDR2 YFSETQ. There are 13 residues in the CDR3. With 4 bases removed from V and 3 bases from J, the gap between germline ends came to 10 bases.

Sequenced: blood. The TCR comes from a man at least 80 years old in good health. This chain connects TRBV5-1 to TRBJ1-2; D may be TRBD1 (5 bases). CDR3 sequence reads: CASSLDSDYGYTF. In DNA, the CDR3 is TGCGCCAGCAGCCTAGACAGCGACTATGGCTACACCTTC.